The sequence of this T cell receptor (beta chain) was determined in a study of blood T cell repertoires in COVID-19. Data came from immunoSEQ multiplex PCR; TCRdb stores just in-frame clones and leaves some out. This sample yields hundreds of thousands of clones, of which more than 75% are seen a single time; around 1.8% belongs to the top ten. The CDR3 extends over 14 amino acids. Germline lookup yields CDR1 SGHTS and CDR2 YDEGEE. V lost 1 base and J lost 6; bases outside the gene matches: 4. The chain is built from TRBV5-8 and TRBJ1-2; 9 nucleotides align to TRBD1. The specimen sequenced was PBMCs or T cells enriched from blood (not recorded which). The origin of this receptor is a man aged 40-49 years who had recovered from COVID-19. CDR3 DNA sequence: TGTGCCAGCAGCTTGCTCGGACAGGGGCATGGCTACACCTTC. It yields the protein CASSLLGQGHGYTF.